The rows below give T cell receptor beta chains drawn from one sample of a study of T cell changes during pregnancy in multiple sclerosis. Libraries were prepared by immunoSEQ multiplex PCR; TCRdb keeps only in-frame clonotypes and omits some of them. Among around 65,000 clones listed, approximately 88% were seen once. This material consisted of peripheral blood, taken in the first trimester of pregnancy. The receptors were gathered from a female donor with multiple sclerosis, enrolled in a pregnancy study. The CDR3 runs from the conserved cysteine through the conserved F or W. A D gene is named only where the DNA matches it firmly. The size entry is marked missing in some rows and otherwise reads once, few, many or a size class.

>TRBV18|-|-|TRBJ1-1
CASSPPGWARENTEAFF
TGTGCCAGCTCACCTCCAGGGTGGGCAAGAGAGAACACTGAAGCTTTCTTT
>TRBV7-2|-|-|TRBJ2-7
CASSRDSKAYEQYF
TGTGCCAGCAGCCGGGACTCAAAGGCCTACGAGCAGTACTTC
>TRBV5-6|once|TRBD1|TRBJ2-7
CASSSDRGLPYEQYF
TGTGCCAGCAGCTCCGACAGGGGCCTCCCCTACGAGCAGTACTTC
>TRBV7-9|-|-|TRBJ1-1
CASSITGTEAFF
TGTGCCAGCTCTATCACGGGGACTGAAGCTTTCTTT
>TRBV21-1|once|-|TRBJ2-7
CASSKGDSGRADEQYF
TGTGCCAGCAGCAAAGGCGATAGCGGGAGGGCCGACGAGCAGTACTTC
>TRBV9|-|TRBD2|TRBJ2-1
CASSARTSGTYEQFF
TGTGCCAGCAGCGCCCGGACTAGCGGAACGTATGAGCAGTTCTTC
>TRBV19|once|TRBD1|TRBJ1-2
CASSESGTANYGYTF
TGTGCCAGTAGTGAATCCGGGACAGCTAACTATGGCTACACCTTC
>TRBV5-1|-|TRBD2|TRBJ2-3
CASSLFLAGLITDTQYF
TGCGCCAGCAGCTTGTTCCTAGCGGGACTAATCACAGATACGCAGTATTTT
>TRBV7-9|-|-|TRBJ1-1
CASSLYYDTEAFF
TGTGCCAGCAGCTTGTATTATGACACTGAAGCTTTCTTT
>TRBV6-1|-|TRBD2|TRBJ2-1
CASSEFSGRANFEQFF
TGTGCCAGCAGTGAATTCAGCGGGAGGGCGAATTTTGAGCAGTTCTTC
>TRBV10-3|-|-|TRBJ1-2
CAISESSGGKGRSYTF
TGTGCCATCAGTGAGTCGAGTGGGGGGAAGGGTAGGAGCTACACCTTC
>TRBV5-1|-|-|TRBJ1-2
CASSLDIAYGYTF
TGCGCCAGCAGCTTGGACATTGCCTATGGCTACACCTTC
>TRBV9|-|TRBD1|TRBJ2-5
CASSPLFGTAQETQYF
TGTGCCAGCAGCCCCCTATTTGGGACAGCCCAAGAGACCCAGTACTTC
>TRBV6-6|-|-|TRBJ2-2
CASSIKEPGELFF
TGTGCCAGCAGCATTAAGGAGCCCGGGGAGCTGTTTTTT
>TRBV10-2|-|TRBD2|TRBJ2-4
CASKEVGEGNIQYF
TGCGCCAGCAAGGAAGTAGGGGAGGGAAACATTCAGTACTTC
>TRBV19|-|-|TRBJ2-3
CASSIQRSTDTQYF
TGTGCCAGTAGTATACAGCGCAGCACAGATACGCAGTATTTT
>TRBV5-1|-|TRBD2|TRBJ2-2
CASSLLGGYAGELFF
TGCGCCAGCAGCTTGTTGGGGGGGTACGCCGGGGAGCTGTTTTTT